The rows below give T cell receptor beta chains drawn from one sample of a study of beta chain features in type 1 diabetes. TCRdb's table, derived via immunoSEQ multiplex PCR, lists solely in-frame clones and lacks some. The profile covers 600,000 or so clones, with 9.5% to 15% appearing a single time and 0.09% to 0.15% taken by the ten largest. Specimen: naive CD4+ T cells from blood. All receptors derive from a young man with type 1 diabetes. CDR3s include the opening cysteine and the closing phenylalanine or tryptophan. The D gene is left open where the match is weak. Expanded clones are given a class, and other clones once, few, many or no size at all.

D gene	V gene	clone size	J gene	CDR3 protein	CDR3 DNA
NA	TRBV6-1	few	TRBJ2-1	CASSEFRGSSSYNEQFF	TGTGCCAGCAGTGAATTTAGAGGCAGTAGCTCCTACAATGAGCAGTTCTTC
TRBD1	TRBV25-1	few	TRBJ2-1	CASSGDREVNEQFF	TGTGCCAGCAGTGGGGACAGGGAGGTCAATGAGCAGTTCTTC
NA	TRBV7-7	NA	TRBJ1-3	CASSSDSGNTIYF	TGTGCTAGCAGCTCGGACAGTGGAAACACCATATATTTT
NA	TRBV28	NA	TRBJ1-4	CASSLTGETNEKLFF	TGTGCCAGCAGTCTCACAGGAGAAACTAATGAAAAACTGTTTTTT
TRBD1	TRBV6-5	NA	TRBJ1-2	CASSTDRDVNYGYTF	TGTGCCAGCAGTACGGACAGGGACGTTAACTATGGCTACACCTTC
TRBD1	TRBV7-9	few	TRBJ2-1	CASSLAPNWGQATYNEQFF	TGTGCCAGCAGCTTAGCCCCAAACTGGGGACAGGCGACATACAATGAGCAGTTCTTC
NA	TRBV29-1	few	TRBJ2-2	CSVGDGTGELFF	TGCAGCGTCGGAGACGGGACCGGGGAGCTGTTTTTT
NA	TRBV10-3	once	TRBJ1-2	CAISGGNRQEDYGYTF	TGTGCCATCAGTGGGGGCAATCGGCAGGAGGACTATGGCTACACCTTC
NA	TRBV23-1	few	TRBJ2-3	CASLDSRSTDTQYF	TGCGCCAGCCTGGACTCCCGGAGCACAGATACGCAGTATTTT
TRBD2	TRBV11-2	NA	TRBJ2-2	CASSFAGGDTGELFF	TGTGCCAGCAGCTTCGCCGGGGGGGACACCGGGGAGCTGTTTTTT
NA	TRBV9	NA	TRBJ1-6	CASSVGDGSLSYNSPLHF	TGTGCCAGCAGCGTAGGAGACGGTAGTCTCTCCTATAATTCACCCCTCCACTTT
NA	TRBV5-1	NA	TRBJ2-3	CASSLGRVSDTQYF	TGCGCCAGCAGCTTGGGCAGGGTGTCAGATACGCAGTATTTT
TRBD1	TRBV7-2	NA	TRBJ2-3	CASRRRGTGTDTQYF	TGTGCCAGCCGAAGGCGAGGGACAGGGACAGATACGCAGTATTTT
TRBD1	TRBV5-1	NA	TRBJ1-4	CASSLTGASTNEKLFF	TGCGCCAGCAGCCTGACAGGGGCGTCAACTAATGAAAAACTGTTTTTT
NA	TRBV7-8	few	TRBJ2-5	CASSLFALQETQYF	TGTGCCAGCAGCTTATTCGCTTTACAAGAGACCCAGTACTTC
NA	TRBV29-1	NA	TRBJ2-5	CSVASPGAETQYF	TGCAGCGTTGCTAGTCCAGGGGCCGAGACCCAGTACTTC
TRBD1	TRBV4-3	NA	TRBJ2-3	CASSQDSSGRGLTDTQYF	TGCGCCAGCAGCCAAGATTCTTCGGGCAGGGGGCTAACAGATACGCAGTATTTT
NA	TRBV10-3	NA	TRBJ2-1	CAISHALSSYNEQFF	TGTGCCATCAGCCACGCTCTTAGCTCCTACAATGAGCAGTTCTTC
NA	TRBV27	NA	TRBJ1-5	CASSPQDRNQPQHF	TGTGCCAGCAGTCCACAGGATCGCAATCAGCCCCAGCATTTT
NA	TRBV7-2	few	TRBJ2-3	CASSRDFDTQYF	TGTGCCAGCAGCCGGGACTTCGATACGCAGTATTTT
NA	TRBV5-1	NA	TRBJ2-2	CASSSTGDTGELFF	TGCGCCAGCAGCTCCACGGGAGACACCGGGGAGCTGTTTTTT
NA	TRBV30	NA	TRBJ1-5	CAWSVWGLGNQPQHF	TGTGCCTGGAGTGTGTGGGGCCTGGGCAATCAGCCCCAGCATTTT
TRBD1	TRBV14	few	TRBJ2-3	CASSQGQGTDTQYF	TGTGCCAGCAGCCAGGGACAGGGAACAGATACGCAGTATTTT
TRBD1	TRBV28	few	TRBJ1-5	CASSLPTGGLGNQPQHF	TGTGCCAGCAGTTTGCCTACAGGGGGATTGGGGAATCAGCCCCAGCATTTT
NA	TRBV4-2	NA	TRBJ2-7	CASSQEGGVVGEQYF	TGTGCCAGCAGCCAAGAAGGCGGGGTAGTCGGCGAGCAGTACTTC
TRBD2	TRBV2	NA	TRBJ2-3	CASGGLASTDTQYF	TGTGCCAGCGGTGGACTAGCGAGCACAGATACGCAGTATTTT
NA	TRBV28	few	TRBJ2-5	CATQFIPGMGETQYF	TGTGCCACCCAGTTTATCCCCGGGATGGGAGAGACCCAGTACTTC
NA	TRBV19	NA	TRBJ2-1	CASSTARGHNEQFF	TGTGCCAGTAGTACCGCTCGCGGGCACAATGAGCAGTTCTTC
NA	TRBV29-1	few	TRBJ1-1	CSVERDRGTEAFF	TGCAGCGTTGAAAGGGACCGGGGCACTGAAGCTTTCTTT
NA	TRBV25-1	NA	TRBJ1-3	CASSAATLGNTIYF	TGTGCCAGCAGTGCAGCGACGTTGGGAAACACCATATATTTT
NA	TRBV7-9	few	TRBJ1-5	CASTLGPTLPNQPQHF	TGTGCCAGCACCTTAGGGCCTACCCTCCCCAATCAGCCCCAGCATTTT
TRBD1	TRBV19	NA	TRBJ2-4	CASRRDRGGENIQYF	TGTGCCAGTAGGCGGGACAGGGGAGGGGAAAACATTCAGTACTTC
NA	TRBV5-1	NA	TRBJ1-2	CASSLEDVYYGYTF	TGCGCCAGCAGCTTAGAGGACGTCTACTATGGCTACACCTTC
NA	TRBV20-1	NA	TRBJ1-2	CSAGTDYGYTF	TGCAGTGCAGGGACGGACTATGGCTACACCTTC
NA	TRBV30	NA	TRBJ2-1	CAWSEQPYNEQFF	TGTGCCTGGAGTGAGCAGCCTTACAATGAGCAGTTCTTC
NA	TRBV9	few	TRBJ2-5	CASSQNPGSGTQYF	TGTGCCAGCAGCCAAAACCCAGGGTCGGGGACCCAGTACTTC
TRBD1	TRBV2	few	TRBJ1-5	CASTTGGWQPQHF	TGTGCCAGCACGACAGGGGGCTGGCAGCCCCAGCATTTT
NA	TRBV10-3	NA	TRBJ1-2	CAIRVGGYGYTF	TGTGCCATCAGGGTAGGCGGGTATGGCTACACCTTC
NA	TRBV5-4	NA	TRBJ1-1	CASSLVFQANTEAFF	TGTGCCAGCAGCTTGGTGTTCCAGGCCAACACTGAAGCTTTCTTT
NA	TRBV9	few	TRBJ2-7	CASSRQGSYSYEQYF	TGTGCCAGTTCGCGTCAGGGTTCTTATTCCTACGAGCAGTACTTC
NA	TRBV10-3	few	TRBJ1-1	CAISESESEAFF	TGTGCCATCAGTGAGTCGGAATCTGAAGCTTTCTTT
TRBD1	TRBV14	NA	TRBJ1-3	CASSQPGQGTGNTIYF	TGTGCCAGCAGCCAGCCGGGACAGGGGACTGGAAACACCATATATTTT
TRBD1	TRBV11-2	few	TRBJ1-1	CASSARARQGNTEAFF	TGTGCCAGCAGCGCTCGGGCGAGACAGGGGAACACTGAAGCTTTCTTT
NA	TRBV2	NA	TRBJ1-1	CASKQPEERNTEAFF	TGTGCCAGCAAACAACCGGAGGAGAGGAACACTGAAGCTTTCTTT
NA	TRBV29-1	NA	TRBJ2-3	CSVDLGSTDTQYF	TGCAGCGTTGATTTGGGGAGTACAGATACGCAGTATTTT
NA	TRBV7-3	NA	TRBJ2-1	CASSSEAGTYNEQFF	TGTGCCAGCAGCTCCGAAGCAGGAACCTACAATGAGCAGTTCTTC
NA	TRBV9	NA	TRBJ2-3	CASSVEGTGIRDTQYF	TGTGCCAGCAGCGTAGAGGGGACTGGCATCCGGGATACGCAGTATTTT
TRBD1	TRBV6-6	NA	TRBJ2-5	CASKGAVETQYF	TGTGCCAGCAAGGGGGCAGTGGAGACCCAGTACTTC
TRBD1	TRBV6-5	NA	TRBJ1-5	CASSADRAVNQPQHF	TGTGCCAGCAGCGCGGACAGGGCCGTCAATCAGCCCCAGCATTTT